A selection of T cell receptor beta chains follows, all from one sample in a study of cytomegalovirus exposure and HLA in healthy donors. TCRdb keeps only in-frame clones here, not all; method: immunoSEQ multiplex PCR. The sample carries roughly 150,000 clones, approximately 80% recorded once. The sequencing sample was made of PBMCs. These receptors all come from a woman aged 40 to 50 in good health and CMV-seropositive. Both conserved end residues are part of each CDR3. A D gene is named only where the DNA matches it firmly. Expanded clones are given a class, and other clones once, few, many or no size at all.

TRBJ1-4 | TRBD1 | TRBV6-5 | few | CASSRQGQGEKLFF | TGTGCCAGCAGCCGACAGGGGCAGGGTGAAAAACTGTTTTTT
TRBJ2-7 | TRBD2 | TRBV5-5 | . | CASSLSLAGAGRYEQYF | TGTGCCAGCAGCTTGAGCCTAGCGGGAGCGGGGCGGTACGAGCAGTACTTC
TRBJ1-5 | TRBD1 | TRBV6-1 | once | CASSEGAGGKQPQHF | TGTGCCAGCAGTGAAGGGGCAGGGGGCAAACAGCCCCAGCATTTT
TRBJ1-1 | . | TRBV5-1 | . | CASSPGADTEAFF | TGCGCCAGCAGCCCTGGGGCAGACACTGAAGCTTTCTTT
TRBJ2-2 | . | TRBV6-1 | few | CASSEARGGSRTGELFF | TGTGCCAGCAGTGAAGCCAGGGGCGGATCGAGGACCGGGGAGCTGTTTTTT
TRBJ1-3 | . | TRBV30 | . | CAWRGQGSGNTIYF | TGTGCCTGGAGGGGTCAGGGCTCTGGAAACACCATATATTTT
TRBJ2-2 | . | TRBV6-4 | few | CASSDSSQNTGELFF | TGTGCCAGCAGTGACTCGAGTCAGAACACCGGGGAGCTGTTTTTT
TRBJ2-1 | . | TRBV6-5 | . | CASSWGPSSGASKQFF | TGTGCCAGCAGTTGGGGGCCCTCTAGCGGTGCGAGTAAGCAGTTCTTC
TRBJ2-7 | . | TRBV6-1 | . | CASSEARDTPPYEQYF | TGTGCCAGCAGTGAAGCTCGGGACACCCCTCCCTACGAGCAGTACTTC
TRBJ2-1 | TRBD2 | TRBV7-9 | once | CASSRTSSGKSEQFF | TGTGCCAGCAGCCGGACCAGCAGCGGGAAATCCGAGCAGTTCTTC
TRBJ2-2 | TRBD1 | TRBV29-1 | . | CSVTGTGMTGELFF | TGCAGCGTCACCGGGACAGGGATGACCGGGGAGCTGTTTTTT
TRBJ2-7 | TRBD2 | TRBV6-5 | . | CASSYSRLAVRDEQYF | TGTGCCAGCAGTTACTCCAGACTAGCTGTCCGTGACGAGCAGTACTTC
TRBJ2-5 | TRBD2 | TRBV11-2 | . | CASSRTRAQETQYF | TGTGCCAGCAGCCGGACTAGAGCCCAAGAGACCCAGTACTTC
TRBJ2-7 | . | TRBV7-2 | . | CASSLGVSYEQYF | TGTGCCAGCAGCTTAGGAGTGTCCTACGAGCAGTACTTC
TRBJ2-1 | . | TRBV9 | . | CASSVEAAATYNEQFF | TGTGCCAGCAGCGTAGAGGCAGCGGCAACCTACAATGAGCAGTTCTTC
TRBJ2-7 | TRBD2 | TRBV29-1 | . | CSVRREEDYEQYF | TGCAGCGTTAGGCGGGAGGAGGACTACGAGCAGTACTTC
TRBJ1-1 | TRBD1 | TRBV11-3 | . | CASSWTGGAEAFF | TGTGCCAGCAGCTGGACAGGGGGCGCTGAGGCTTTCTTT
TRBJ2-3 | . | TRBV27 | . | CASSSSLPTDTQYF | TGTGCCAGCAGTTCTAGCTTACCCACAGATACGCAGTATTTT
TRBJ2-5 | . | TRBV21-1 | . | CASSKGGSGRGAQETQYF | TGTGCCAGCAGCAAAGGGGGTAGCGGGAGAGGGGCCCAAGAGACCCAGTACTTC
TRBJ2-7 | TRBD1 | TRBV4-2 | few | CASSQGRQGYEQYF | TGTGCCAGCAGCCAAGGCCGACAGGGCTACGAGCAGTACTTC
TRBJ2-2 | . | TRBV5-1 | . | CASSSRQGGTGELFF | TGCGCCAGCAGCTCGCGCCAGGGGGGAACCGGGGAGCTGTTTTTT
TRBJ2-2 | . | TRBV6-5 | . | CASSPGAGELFF | TGTGCCAGCAGTCCAGGGGCCGGGGAGCTGTTTTTT
TRBJ2-3 | . | TRBV5-1 | . | CASSSSGDPPDTQYF | TGCGCCAGCAGCTCCTCGGGAGATCCCCCAGATACGCAGTATTTT
TRBJ1-2 | . | TRBV7-9 | . | CASSLETSYGYTF | TGTGCCAGCAGCTTAGAGACAAGCTATGGCTACACCTTC
TRBJ2-7 | . | TRBV11-2 | . | CASSSFSYEQYF | TGTGCCAGCAGCTCGTTCTCCTACGAGCAGTACTTC
TRBJ2-1 | . | TRBV5-4 | . | CASSSPGKTSEQFF | TGTGCCAGCAGCTCGCCCGGGAAGACCAGCGAGCAGTTCTTC
TRBJ1-1 | . | TRBV28 | once | CASSLGLKLTEAFF | TGTGCCAGCAGTCTAGGACTGAAACTCACTGAAGCTTTCTTT
TRBJ2-5 | . | TRBV4-2 | once | CASSQEDLAPEVQYF | TGTGCCAGCAGCCAAGAAGATCTGGCACCAGAGGTCCAGTACTTC
TRBJ1-2 | . | TRBV7-9 | . | CASSLLEGKHGYTF | TGTGCCAGCAGCCTACTGGAGGGAAAACATGGCTACACCTTC
TRBJ2-1 | . | TRBV11-3 | . | CASSLAGVYNEQFF | TGTGCCAGCAGCTTAGCGGGGGTCTACAATGAGCAGTTCTTC
TRBJ2-7 | TRBD2 | TRBV11-2 | . | CASSPGLAYEQYF | TGTGCCAGCAGCCCGGGACTAGCCTACGAGCAGTACTTC
TRBJ1-4 | TRBD1 | TRBV11-2 | . | CASRRTGREKLFF | TGTGCCAGCAGACGGACAGGGAGGGAAAAACTGTTTTTT
TRBJ1-5 | . | TRBV18 | . | CASSPGGGNNQPQHF | TGTGCCAGCTCACCTGGCGGCGGAAACAATCAGCCCCAGCATTTT
TRBJ2-3 | . | TRBV7-2 | few | CASSLGQADTQYF | TGTGCCAGCAGCTTAGGTCAGGCAGATACGCAGTATTTT
TRBJ1-1 | . | TRBV5-4 | . | CASSSDSLNTEAFF | TGTGCCAGCAGCTCAGACTCCTTGAACACTGAAGCTTTCTTT
TRBJ2-1 | . | TRBV18 | . | CASQLYRDANEQFF | TGTGCCAGCCAGCTATACAGGGATGCAAATGAGCAGTTCTTC
TRBJ2-3 | TRBD2 | TRBV19 | few | CASSRTSGSLDTQYF | TGTGCCAGTAGTCGGACTAGCGGGAGTCTCGATACGCAGTATTTT
TRBJ1-4 | . | TRBV19 | . | CASRRGGQTNEKLFF | TGTGCCAGTAGGAGGGGGGGGCAGACTAATGAAAAACTGTTTTTT
TRBJ2-1 | TRBD2 | TRBV9 | once | CASSAFGAGADEQFF | TGTGCCAGCAGTGCGTTTGGGGCGGGAGCTGATGAGCAGTTCTTC
TRBJ2-2 | . | TRBV5-1 | . | CASSLWTVTGELFF | TGCGCCAGTAGCTTATGGACAGTCACCGGGGAGCTGTTTTTT
TRBJ1-5 | . | TRBV6-5 | . | CASSYSPQGFEPQHF | TGTGCCAGCAGTTACTCGCCACAGGGTTTTGAGCCCCAGCATTTT
TRBJ2-3 | . | TRBV18 | . | CASSPGREGTDTQYF | TGTGCCAGCTCACCAGGCAGGGAGGGCACAGATACGCAGTATTTT
TRBJ1-3 | TRBD1 | TRBV5-1 | . | CASSLEGQGVGNTIYF | TGCGCCAGCAGCTTGGAGGGACAGGGGGTCGGAAACACCATATATTTT
TRBJ2-3 | TRBD2 | TRBV2 | few | CASKREGTDTQYF | TGTGCCAGCAAGCGGGAGGGTACAGATACGCAGTATTTT
TRBJ2-1 | TRBD2 | TRBV6-5 | once | CASSVAGVRGEQFF | TGTGCCAGCAGTGTAGCGGGAGTTAGGGGTGAGCAGTTCTTC
TRBJ2-3 | . | TRBV5-6 | . | CASSLRRMGSSTDTQYF | TGTGCCAGCAGCTTGAGGAGGATGGGCTCTAGCACAGATACGCAGTATTTT
TRBJ2-3 | . | TRBV11-2 | . | CASSLSTDTQYF | TGTGCCAGCAGCCTAAGCACAGATACGCAGTATTTT
TRBJ2-7 | . | TRBV5-1 | . | CASSLVGGTYEQYF | TGCGCCAGCAGCTTGGTAGGGGGTACCTACGAGCAGTACTTC
TRBJ2-5 | TRBD2 | TRBV5-1 | . | CASSSRGLAGSKTQYF | TGCGCCAGCAGCTCGAGAGGACTAGCGGGATCGAAGACCCAGTACTTC